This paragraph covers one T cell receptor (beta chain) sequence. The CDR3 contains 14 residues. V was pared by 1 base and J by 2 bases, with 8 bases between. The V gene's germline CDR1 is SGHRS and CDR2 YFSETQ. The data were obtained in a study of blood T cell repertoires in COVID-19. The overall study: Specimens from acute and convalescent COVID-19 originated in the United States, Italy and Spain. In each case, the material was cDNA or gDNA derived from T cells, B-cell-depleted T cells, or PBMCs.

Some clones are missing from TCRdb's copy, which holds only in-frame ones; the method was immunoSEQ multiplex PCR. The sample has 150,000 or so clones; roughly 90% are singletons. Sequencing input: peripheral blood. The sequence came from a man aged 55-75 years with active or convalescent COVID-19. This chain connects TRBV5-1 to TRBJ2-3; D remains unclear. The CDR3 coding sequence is TGCGCCAGCAGCTTGCAGTCGCCCACAGATACGCAGTATTTT. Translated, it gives CASSLQSPTDTQYF.